This T cell receptor (beta chain) was identified during a study of blood T cell repertoires in COVID-19 (dated by TCRdb to about 2020). For the study in its entirety: Samples covering the acute and convalescent phases of COVID-19 were provided by collaborators in the United States, Italy and Spain. The prospective study material was composed of cDNA or gDNA derived from T cells, B-cell-depleted T cells, or PBMCs. Subjects who had been exposed to COVID-19, were actively infected with it, or had recovered from it provided the deeply sampled blood TCRbeta repertoires that made up the dataset. The repertoires were released in a freely available public database intended as a resource for research on the immune response to SARS-CoV-2. The samples were drawn from two sources: the first 160 participants of the ongoing ImmuneRACE study, and over 1,000 subjects contributed by 6 global collaborators. Nearly every sample came with metadata listing a de-identified subject ID, COVID-19 status, age in years and sex. Where HLA class I and class II types were available, the types were taken from metadata supplied by the sample provider, not from assay-based typing. On the study overall, not on this receptor specifically: How much clinical and demographic metadata was included differed by source and by participant, and the metadata was provided uncurated.

Counted from cysteine to phenylalanine, this CDR3 has 16 amino acids. The sequence is cut down to CDR3 DNA, 48 bases in frame from base 1. Trimming accounts for 5 bases at V and 4 bases at J, while the number of junction bases matched to no gene is 8. CDR1 LNHDA and CDR2 SQIVND were looked up in the germline V gene (reference sequence). One collaborating source in Seattle enrolled patients while the patients were actively infected and followed the patients over time throughout the course of disease. The collaborating institutions used their own protocols to collect whole blood in K2EDTA tubes. For TCRbeta analysis, collaborators shipped samples in one of three forms: frozen whole blood, isolated PBMCs, or DNA extracted from either of those sample types. A note on this clone: This receptor's antigen is unknown. Per-nucleotide qualities are absent, and no much larger clonotype sits a single base away.

The immunoSEQ Assay, a bias-controlled multiplex PCR, was used to amplify TCRbeta CDR3 regions from genomic DNA. Processing in the source paper ran as follows. Nucleated cell counts per sample were estimated from amplification of reference gene primers within the assay. To quantify the absolute abundance of each unique TCRbeta CDR3 rearrangement, sequence reads were collapsed and filtered. Productive Simpson clonality was computed per sample as the square root of Simpson's diversity index over productive rearrangements. TCRdb holds this immuneACCESS table with in-frame rearrangements only. Some clones are missing; in checked studies, unresolved V genes explain under half, and the rest has no known cause. That table furnishes V, J and clone size, whereas the DNA furnished D and trimming. Across this sample there are under 200,000 clones, with 70% to 80% seen only once. The top ten clones comprise around 8% of the sample.

The specimen sequenced was peripheral blood. The sequence derives from an older woman with COVID-19, enrolled during active disease. The chain was built from TRBV19 and TRBJ2-6; 7 middle bases align to TRBD2. For the CDR3, the sequence is CASSGRGGSGANVLTF. The sequenced DNA: TGTGCCAGTAGTGGTCGGGGAGGGTCAGGGGCCAACGTCCTGACTTTC. With the rest looked up from the reference TRBV19 and TRBJ2-6 genes rather than sequenced, the full variable domain is DGGITQSPKYLFRKEGQNVTLSCEQNLNHDAMYWYRQDPGQGLRLIYYSQIVNDFQKGDIAEGYSVSREKKESFPLTVTSAQKNPTAFYLCASSGRGGSGANVLTFGAGSRLTVL.